The 14 T cell receptor beta chains below were found in one sample sequenced in a study of T cells in Graves' hyperthyroidism and ophthalmopathy. Amplification targeted TCR beta CDR3 regions from RNA transcripts. A first-round RT-PCR of the TCR CDR3 used the HTBI primer set. TCRdb independently ran MiXCR on the multiplex PCR reads; one entry per CDR3 protein. This repertoire shows hundreds of thousands of distinct CDR3 sequences, about 14% found once; its top ten account for over 10%. The sequenced sample consisted of blood. Receptor source: a man between 18 and 29 years old with Graves' ophthalmopathy.

The table lists this clonotype with many counts. This chain links TRBV2 with TRBJ1-5; TRBD1 agrees at 7 bases. The CDR3 totals 13 residues. V was clipped by 11 bases and J by 1 base; unmatched bases: 5. The germline V gene has CDR1 SNHLY and CDR2 FYNNEI. The CDR3 region has the DNA TGTGCCGGATCGACAGGGAGCAATCAGCCCCAGCATTTT. It is translated as CAGSTGSNQPQHF.

This clonotype showed up many times. This chain links TRBV12-3 or TRBV12-4 with TRBJ2-7; TRBD1 or TRBD2 may be the D gene (6 bases each). The CDR3 has 12 amino acids. Trimming pared 5 bases from V and 6 bases from J, leaving 11 bases between. The CDR3 DNA is TGTGCCAGCAGTGTGGGGGGCTCCGAGCAGTACTTC. Translating it yields CASSVGGSEQYF.

The chain combines TRBV4-1 with TRBJ1-2, with a weak D call TRBD1 (6 bases). Germline values: CDR1 MGHRA, CDR2 YSYEKL. The ends were cut back, 2 bases at V and 3 bases at J, with 16 bases in the middle. The CDR3 totals 16 residues. The CDR3 here is CASSQYNPTGDYGYTF. The CDR3 DNA reads as TGCGCCAGCAGCCAATACAATCCGACAGGAGACTATGGCTACACCTTC.

This clonotype was detected ten times or more. The genes are TRBV12-3 or TRBV12-4 and TRBJ2-7; the match to TRBD2 covers 10 bases. The CDR3 runs to 15 residues. Germline trimming cut 7 bases from V and 0 bases from J; bases unmatched to any gene: 6. CDR3 in amino acids: CASTLRTSGSYEQYF. DNA for the CDR3: TGTGCCAGCACCCTCAGGACTAGCGGCTCCTACGAGCAGTACTTC.

This clonotype was detected ten times or more. J is TRBJ2-1 and V is TRBV6-6; 10 bases line up with TRBD2. The germline gives CDR1 MNHNY, CDR2 SVGAGI (reference sequence). After removal of 2 bases from V and 4 bases from J, the junction contained 2 bases not matched to a gene. This CDR3 contains 15 residues. This CDR3 reads CASSYGTSVYNEQFF. For the CDR3, the DNA is TGTGCCAGCAGTTACGGGACTAGCGTATACAATGAGCAGTTCTTC.

This clonotype was counted ten times or more. This chain uses TRBV6-1 with TRBJ1-6; D is undetermined. V lost 7 bases to trimming and J lost 3 bases, with 13 bases between them. The germline gives CDR1 MNHNS, CDR2 SASEGT. The CDR3 is 15 residues long. The CDR3 DNA reads TGTGCCAGCACCTTTGACGGTTACTATAATTCACCCCTCCACTTT. This translates into CASTFDGYYNSPLHF.

This clonotype appeared many times. The V call is TRBV7-9, the J call TRBJ2-5; TRBD1 matches at 7 bases. There are 14 residues in the CDR3. The junction had 4 bases not matched to a gene; V was cut back by 1 base and J by 5 bases. CDR1 is SEHNR, CDR2 FQNEAQ, per germline (reference sequence). The CDR3 region has the DNA TGTGCCAGCAGCTTAGGAGGGGGCGCGGAGACCCAGTACTTC. It is translated as CASSLGGGAETQYF. The complete variable domain, with remaining parts taken from reference TRBV7-9 and TRBJ2-5, reads DTGVSQNPRHKITKRGQNVTFRCDPISEHNRLYWYRQTLGQGPEFLTYFQNEAQLEKSRLLSDRFSAERPKGSFSTLEIQRTEQGDSAMYLCASSLGGGAETQYFGPGTRLLVL.

This clonotype has just a few counts. The chain carries TRBV6-1 and TRBJ1-2; 7 bases are a match to TRBD1. The CDR3 runs to 12 residues. Trimming took 10 bases from V and 6 from J; bases not matched to a gene: 8. Germline CDR1 is MNHNS and CDR2 is SASEGT. CDR3 protein: CATRQGGNGYTF. In nucleotides, the CDR3 is TGTGCCACCCGACAGGGAGGCAATGGCTACACCTTC.

The chain is built from TRBV5-4 and TRBJ2-7; the match to TRBD2 covers 16 bases. This CDR3 spans 17 amino acids. The germline V gene encodes CDR1 SGHNT and CDR2 YYREEE (reference sequence). Trimming took 1 base from V and 6 from J; bases not matched to a gene: 7. The CDR3 loop is CASSLFGTSGRVIEQYF. The CDR3 coding sequence is TGTGCCAGCAGCTTGTTCGGGACTAGCGGGAGGGTGATCGAGCAGTACTTC.

The J gene is TRBJ2-1, the V gene TRBV20-1; 7 bases are shared with TRBD2. With V trimmed by 4 bases and J by 7 bases, 10 bases remained unmatched. CDR1 is DFQATT and CDR2 is SNEGSKA in the germline V gene (reference sequence). CDR3 length: 14 residues. CDR3 sequence reads: CSATQTSIPNEQFF. The CDR3 DNA reads TGCAGTGCTACCCAGACTAGCATTCCGAATGAGCAGTTCTTC.

There are a few counts of this clonotype. The chain joins TRBV6-1 to TRBJ2-2; 8 bases map to TRBD1. V lost 6 bases and J lost 6; bases outside the gene matches: 12. This CDR3 region has 16 residues. Germline loops: CDR1 MNHNS, CDR2 SASEGT. The CDR3 DNA reads as TGTGCCAGCAGACGTTTACCGGGACAGGTCTCCGGGGAGCTGTTTTTT. Amino acids: CASRRLPGQVSGELFF.

This clonotype was recorded many times. The genes are TRBV7-9 and TRBJ2-7; D unresolved. Trimming left V 6 bases short and J 4 bases short, with 22 bases between. Germline CDR1 reads SEHNR; CDR2 reads FQNEAQ (reference sequence). The CDR3 sequence is 16 residues long. The CDR3 DNA sequence: TGTGCCAGCAGTCGGACGAGGACCATCGAGGAATACGAGCAGTACTTC. Translation gives CASSRTRTIEEYEQYF.

This clonotype was counted many times. The chain has TRBV7-2 and TRBJ2-1, with 13 bases identical to TRBD2. Germline V gives CDR1 SGHTA, CDR2 FQGNSA. The V gene end was trimmed by 4 bases and the J gene end by 5 bases; junction bases not matched to a gene: 8. This CDR3 contains 17 residues. The DNA of the CDR3 is TGTGCCAGCAGCTCTCGGACTAGCGGGAGTCCGGACAATGAGCAGTTCTTC. It yields the protein CASSSRTSGSPDNEQFF.

This clonotype occurred many times. V is TRBV19 and J is TRBJ1-4; perhaps TRBD1 as D (6 bases). The CDR3 length is 14 residues. Trimming removed 7 bases from V and 4 bases from J, with 13 bases in between. Germline values: CDR1 LNHDA, CDR2 SQIVND (reference sequence). The CDR3 loop reads CASNTGQGNEKLFF. CDR3 coding DNA: TGTGCCAGTAACACAGGGCAGGGTAATGAAAAACTGTTTTTT.